Listed below are T cell receptor beta chains from one sample, sequenced in a study of vaccination effects on CD4 cells after COVID-19. Antigen specificity for these receptors is unknown. Clones were read by immunoSEQ multiplex PCR, and TCRdb kept only the in-frame ones, dropping some. The table lists under 70,000 clones, roughly 80% of them singletons. Specimen: CD4+ T cells from PBMCs cultured with HCoV-OC43 spike peptides, collected before COVID-19 vaccination. These receptors all come from a human donor who received a COVID-19 vaccine. Each CDR3 is given with its conserved first and last residue. D genes are given only for firm matches. Not all rows give a size; the values are once, few, many and, for expanded clones, a class.

TRBJ2-2 | - | TRBV7-2 | TRBD2 | 16 | TGTGCCAGCAGCTTGCGCGGGGGAGGAAACACCGGGGAGCTGTTTTTT | CASSLRGGGNTGELFF
TRBJ2-5 | - | TRBV20-1 | - | 13 | TGCAGTGCTAGTCGGGGTAGCCTAGAGACCCAGTACTTC | CSASRGSLETQYF
TRBJ1-3 | - | TRBV5-1 | TRBD1 | 18 | TGCGCCAGCAGCCTCGGGACAGGCGTAGCGGACTCTGGAAACACCATATATTTT | CASSLGTGVADSGNTIYF
TRBJ1-2 | - | TRBV6-5 | - | 15 | TGTGCCAGCAGCATGACCTGGACGGTGAACTATGGCTACACCTTC | CASSMTWTVNYGYTF
TRBJ1-2 | - | TRBV29-1 | - | 14 | TGCAGCGCTGCCCGGGACTCCTCTAACTATGGCTACACCTTC | CSAARDSSNYGYTF
TRBJ2-1 | - | TRBV9 | - | 16 | TGTGCCAGCAGCCCCCCGGGGCCCAGCTCCTACAATGAGCAGTTCTTC | CASSPPGPSSYNEQFF
TRBJ2-3 | once | TRBV5-1 | - | 14 | TGCGCCAGCAGGGAGGGGCTTGGCACAGATACGCAGTATTTT | CASREGLGTDTQYF
TRBJ2-4 | - | TRBV19 | - | 15 | TGTGCCAGTAGTATGCAGGCGATAGCCAAAAACATTCAGTACTTC | CASSMQAIAKNIQYF
TRBJ2-1 | - | TRBV29-1 | - | 14 | TGCAGCGTAGAAACCAGGGGGAGGTACAATGAGCAGTTCTTC | CSVETRGRYNEQFF
TRBJ1-3 | few | TRBV2 | - | 13 | TGTGCCAGCAGGGGCAGCTCTGGAAACACCATATATTTT | CASRGSSGNTIYF
TRBJ1-2 | - | TRBV6-5 | - | 14 | TGTGCCAGCAGCCCGTCGGGACTTAGCTATGGCTACACCTTC | CASSPSGLSYGYTF